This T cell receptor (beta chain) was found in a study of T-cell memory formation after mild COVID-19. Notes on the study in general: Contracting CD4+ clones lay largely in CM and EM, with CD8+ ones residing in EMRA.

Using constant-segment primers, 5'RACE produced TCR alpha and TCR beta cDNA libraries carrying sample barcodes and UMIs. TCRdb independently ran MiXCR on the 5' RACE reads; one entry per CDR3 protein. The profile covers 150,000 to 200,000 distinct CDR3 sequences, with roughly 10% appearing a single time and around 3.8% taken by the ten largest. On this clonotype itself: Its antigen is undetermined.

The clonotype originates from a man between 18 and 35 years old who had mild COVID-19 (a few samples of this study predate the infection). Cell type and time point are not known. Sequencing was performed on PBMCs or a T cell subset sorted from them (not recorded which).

The CDR3 bases are TGTGCCAGCAGCAATCGGGACCCCCAGCAGGAGCAGTTCTTC. It encodes CASSNRDPQQEQFF. The chain has TRBV6-5 and TRBJ2-1, with D perhaps given as TRBD1 or TRBD2 (5 bases each). Trimming cost V 6 bases and J 10 bases, with 19 bases left between them. Germline CDR1 reads MNHEY; CDR2 reads SVGAGI. The CDR3 has 14 residues.